This T cell receptor beta chain was sequenced during a study of vaccination effects on CD4 cells after COVID-19 (dated by TCRdb to the early 2020s). Describing the broader study: Post-vaccine samples across the study were collected a median of 72 days after the second dose, with a range of 14 to 241. The study compared SARS-CoV-2 spike-specific CD4+ TCR repertoires before and after mRNA vaccination in COVID-19 convalescent patients and infection-naive vaccine recipients. A total of over nine COVID-19 convalescent patients and several SARS-CoV-2-naive healthy vaccine recipients were included in the full study. Cultures from other donors in the study were sequenced using the Oncomine TCR Beta short-read assay on an Illumina iSeq 100. General findings and caveats noted by the study authors: Among healthy vaccine recipients, nearly all vaccine-induced clones were SARS-CoV-2 mono-reactive, and only 1 of 255 was cross-reactive with common cold coronaviruses. Marked clonal contraction was observed in both infection-induced and vaccine-induced clones at late post-vaccination timepoints, consistent with waning T cell responses. The study was limited by a small number of convalescent patients and lacked early post-infection timepoints.

To identify antigen-specific CD4+ T cell clonotypes by their expansion, the ViraFEST assay first stimulated PBMC with viral peptide pools and then applied TCR sequencing. After approximately eleven days of culture, CD4+ T cells were isolated with the EasySep CD4+ T cell isolation kit. Each participant got two doses of an mRNA SARS-CoV-2 vaccine, either BNT162b2 or mRNA-1273. Healthy vaccine recipients had no prior SARS-CoV-2 infection, confirmed by negative nucleocapsid antibodies before and after vaccination. Each well held around 2 million PBMC cultured in IMDM containing approximately 5% human AB serum, roughly 10 IU/ml IL-2 and gentamicin, along with around 9.1 ug/ml peptides. Half of the culture medium was replaced with fresh IL-2-containing medium on days 3 and 7. Unless noted otherwise, every peptide stimulation condition was grown in triplicate wells. Using Ficoll-Paque Plus gradient centrifugation, PBMC were separated from whole blood and then either used fresh or cryopreserved at -140C. The spike proteins of SARS-CoV-2 and of the common cold coronaviruses HCoV-NL63, HCoV-OC43 and HCoV-229E were spanned by overlapping peptide pools. Genomic DNA was extracted from cultured CD4+ T cells with the QIAamp micro DNA kit.

The library was obtained by the immunoSEQ multiplex PCR assay. TCR beta CDR3 sequencing was performed on DNA from the cultured, isolated CD4+ T cells. Processing in the source paper ran as follows. Non-productive TCR sequences were discarded, and reads were trimmed to the CDR3 region, with only CDR3s of 7 or more amino acids retained. The MANAFEST web app was used to pick out antigen-specific clonotypes by comparing their expansion in peptide wells with that in reference cultures. For clones to be considered positive, expansion at FDR<0.05 versus reference and all other wells, an odds ratio above 5, and a frequency above 0.1% in two replicate wells were required. Cross-reactive clonotypes were defined as significantly expanded in SARS-CoV-2 spike wells and in at least one common cold coronavirus spike condition. CDR3 similarity was assessed by Levenshtein distance with the stringdist R package, and unrooted trees were built with ape in R 3.6.1. This is the immuneACCESS table as TCRdb keeps it, with only in-frame sequences that have V and J called. A part of the clones is gone; compared with another copy, unresolved V genes explain less than half, and the rest is unexplained. V and J calls and clone size come straight from that table; D and trimming were deduced from the DNA. A total of about 24,000 clones appear in this sample, roughly 73% of them only once. The ten largest account for roughly 20% of the sample.

Regarding this clone: The antigen it binds to is not known. There are no base qualities to consult, and no much larger clone falls within one base.

This receptor was taken from a human donor who received a COVID-19 vaccine. Sequencing was performed on CD4+ T cells from PBMCs cultured with HCoV-NL63 spike peptides, taken after COVID-19 vaccination. The cell subset or site label here, explained by the study, means: HCoV-NL63 spike overlapping peptide pool stimulation.

The CDR3 loop reads CASTWGAGELFF. At the DNA level, the sequence is TGTGCCAGCACATGGGGCGCCGGGGAGCTGTTTTTT. This chain is built from TRBV6-5 and TRBJ2-2; the best D guess is TRBD1, with 5 bases matching. Spanning cysteine to phenylalanine, the CDR3 consists of 12 amino acids. Left in the record is the CDR3 DNA by itself, 36 bases read in frame from the first base. V gives up 7 bases and J gives up 6 bases, and the segment between their germline ends measures 9 bases. Per the germline V gene, MNHEY is the CDR1 and SVGAGI is the CDR2.